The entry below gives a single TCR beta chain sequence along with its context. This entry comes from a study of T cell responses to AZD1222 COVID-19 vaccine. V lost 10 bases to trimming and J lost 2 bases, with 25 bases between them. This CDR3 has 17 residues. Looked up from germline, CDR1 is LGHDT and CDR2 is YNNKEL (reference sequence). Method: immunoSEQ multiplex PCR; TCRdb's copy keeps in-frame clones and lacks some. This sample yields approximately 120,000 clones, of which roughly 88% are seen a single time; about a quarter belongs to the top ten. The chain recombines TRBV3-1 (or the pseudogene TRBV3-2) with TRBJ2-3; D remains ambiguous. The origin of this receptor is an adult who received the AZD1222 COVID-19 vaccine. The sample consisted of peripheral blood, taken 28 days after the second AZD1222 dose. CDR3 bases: TGTGCCACCGGGCGATTTGCAAAAACCCTAGACACAGATACGCAGTATTTT. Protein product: CATGRFAKTLDTDTQYF.